This T cell receptor beta chain is drawn from a study of shared clonotypes between healthy human individuals. Turning to the study itself: Plates per donor: three CD4 naive, three CD4 memory, two CD8 naive, one CD8 memory. Study-wide points: Across subsets, estimated richness was generally greater for naive than for memory populations. In a handful of donors, around 5% of naive CD4 clonotypes appeared in common.

Profiled with immunoSEQ multiplex PCR; TCRdb holds only in-frame clones, not every one. In the table there are about 2.4 million clones, more than 85% of which are singletons. This clone came up a few times. Its antigen remains unidentified. The V end was cut by 4 bases, the J end by 7 bases, with 14 bases between. This CDR3 is 13 amino acids long. Germline V gene lookup returns CDR1 LGHNA and CDR2 YNFKEQ. The V gene is TRBV4-2, the J gene TRBJ2-7; D may be TRBD1 (5 bases). The source material was naive CD4+ T cells from PBMCs. The subset: CD45RA+ positively selected. The TCR originated in a man aged 18 to 30 in good health. Some clones in this sample may be carry-over from other donors' samples. CDR3 region: CASSPQKGLEQYF. CDR3 sequence (DNA): TGTGCCAGCAGCCCCCAGAAGGGGTTAGAGCAGTACTTC.